These 17 T cell receptor beta chains were sequenced from one sample in a study of cytomegalovirus exposure and HLA in healthy donors (dated by TCRdb to the late 2010s). The library was built by means of the immunoSEQ multiplex PCR assay. The multiplex PCR relied on a mix of 60 forward primers for TCR Vbeta segments and 13 reverse primers for TCR Jbeta segments. The source is immuneACCESS, and TCRdb retained only in-frame sequences with V and J called. Part of the clones is not carried over; for the studies checked, unresolved V genes explain less than half of this, and the remainder is unexplained. The sample table lists 150,000 to 200,000 clones, over 70% of them with a count of one. Together, the top ten hold around 7% of the sample. The sample consisted of PBMCs. The receptor set was obtained from a middle-aged woman in good health and CMV-seropositive.

The rearrangement links TRBV6-1 to TRBJ2-3, with 7 positions matching TRBD1. Germline assignment: CDR1 MNHNS and CDR2 SASEGT. The trim removed 8 bases at V and 2 bases at J, leaving 7 bases unmatched. This CDR3 has 14 amino acids. CDR3 bases: TGTGCCAGCGTTAGGGGGCCTTCCACAGATACGCAGTATTTT. Translation gives CASVRGPSTDTQYF.

The V gene is TRBV4-2, the J gene TRBJ1-1; D is undetermined. This CDR3 is 14 amino acids long. Germline CDR1 and CDR2: LGHNA and YNFKEQ. V was pared by 0 bases and J by 1 base, with 6 bases between. This CDR3 reads CASSQEGGNTEAFF. The CDR3 nucleotides read TGTGCCAGCAGCCAAGAAGGAGGGAACACTGAAGCTTTCTTT.

The chain recombines TRBV19 with TRBJ1-2; 8 nucleotides match TRBD1. This CDR3 has 13 residues. Unmatched junction bases numbered 1, after V lost 4 bases and J lost 3 bases. Germline assignment: CDR1 LNHDA and CDR2 SQIVND (reference sequence). The CDR3 DNA reads as TGTGCCAGTAGTACGGACAGGGACTATGGCTACACCTTC. Its protein product is CASSTDRDYGYTF.

Only a few counts were recorded for this clone. As DNA, the CDR3 is TGCGCCAGCAGCGAGGGACAGGGGGAAGGTTATGGCTACACCTTC. Translation gives CASSEGQGEGYGYTF. The chain carries TRBV5-1 and TRBJ1-2; 11 nucleotides align to TRBD1. Per the germline V gene, CDR1 is SGHRS and CDR2 is YFSETQ. The CDR3 is made up of 15 amino acids. The ends lost 4 bases at V and 5 bases at J; junction bases unmatched: 7. Supplemented by reference TRBV5-1 and TRBJ1-2, the full variable domain reads KAGVTQTPRYLIKTRGQQVTLSCSPISGHRSVSWYQQTPGQGLQFLFEYFSETQRNKGNFPGRFSGRQFSNSRSEMNVSTLELGDSALYLCASSEGQGEGYGYTFGSGTRLTVV.

The chain uses TRBV18 and TRBJ1-2; D call uncertain. The V and J ends lost 6 bases and 7 bases respectively, with 15 bases between them. This CDR3 contains 13 residues. The germline CDR1 and CDR2 sequences are KGHSH and LQKENI. The CDR3, as DNA: TGTGCCAGCTCCCCTCAGACTGGTCTTGGCTACACCTTC. As protein: CASSPQTGLGYTF.

V gene TRBV4-1 combines with J gene TRBJ1-2; D possibly corresponds to TRBD1 (6 bases). From germline, CDR1 is MGHRA and CDR2 YSYEKL. V lost 0 bases and J lost 8, with 19 bases in between. The CDR3 covers 16 residues. The CDR3: CASSQEGGGGWWGYTF. In DNA, the CDR3 is TGCGCCAGCAGCCAAGAAGGGGGGGGTGGTTGGTGGGGCTACACCTTC.

The chain has TRBV12-5 and TRBJ1-1; the D is unclear. Trimming removed 6 bases from V and 0 bases from J, with 11 bases in between. The CDR3 runs 14 residues. The germline gives CDR1 LGHNT, CDR2 FRNRAP. The CDR3 coding sequence is TGTGCTAGTGGCAATGGCGGGATGAACACTGAAGCTTTCTTT. Its protein is CASGNGGMNTEAFF.

Of note for this clone: A junction end diverges from the germline sequence, so it may reflect a read error. The chain recombines TRBV6-1 with TRBJ2-5; 7 bases map to TRBD1. Gene TRBJ2-7 matches the end of the DNA better, so the J call may be wrong. Germline CDR1 reads MNHNS; CDR2 reads SASEGT. The CDR3 totals 17 residues. Here the CDR3 reads CASSEAPPGGISFEQYF. The CDR3 coding sequence is TGTGCCAGCAGTGAAGCACCGCCAGGGGGTATCTCCTTCGAGCAGTACTTC.

This rearrangement joins TRBV5-1 to TRBJ1-1; D ambiguous. Germline V gene data show CDR1 as SGHRS and CDR2 as YFSETQ. Trimming cost V 4 bases and J 0 bases, with 7 bases left between them. This CDR3 is 13 amino acids long. Written as DNA, the CDR3 is TGCGCCAGCAGCGCAGAAATGAACACTGAAGCTTTCTTT. Translation gives CASSAEMNTEAFF.

This chain links TRBV27 with TRBJ1-5, with 8 bases lining up with TRBD1. The CDR3 has 15 residues. Germline-derived CDR1 and CDR2 are MNHEY and SMNVEV (reference sequence). V lost 7 bases, J lost 3 bases, and 8 bases stayed unmatched. The CDR3 DNA reads as TGTGCCAGCACGGTGACAGGGGCCCCCAATCAGCCCCAGCATTTT. This sequence encodes CASTVTGAPNQPQHF.

This clone was seen only a few times. The chain links TRBV9 to TRBJ2-5, with 9 bases matching TRBD1. The end of the DNA fits TRBJ2-7 better, so the J call may be wrong. CDR1 and CDR2 (germline): SGDLS, YYNGEE. The CDR3 is 15 amino acids. The CDR3 DNA sequence: TGTGCCAGCAGCCAGGGACAGGGTGGCTTCTACGAGCAGTACTTC. It specifies CASSQGQGGFYEQYF.

This clone showed up just a few times. The CDR3 loop reads CASIYGASSYEQYF. As DNA, the CDR3 is TGTGCCAGCATTTATGGGGCTTCGTCCTACGAGCAGTACTTC. The chain is built from TRBV2 and TRBJ2-7, with D possibly matching TRBD1 (5 bases). Looked up from germline, CDR1 is SNHLY and CDR2 is FYNNEI. CDR3 length equals 14 residues. The ends were cut back, 7 bases at V and 1 base at J, with 14 bases in the middle.

This clone was seen repeatedly, ten times or more. The chain joins TRBV2 to TRBJ1-1; D remains ambiguous. The CDR3 sequence is 13 residues long. Germline loops: CDR1 SNHLY, CDR2 FYNNEI. V was shortened by 6 bases and J by 0 bases, with 8 bases between the two germline ends. The CDR3 loop is CASRTDLNTEAFF. The CDR3 DNA sequence: TGTGCCAGCAGGACTGACTTGAACACTGAAGCTTTCTTT.

The V gene is TRBV19, the J gene TRBJ1-1; D gene ambiguous. The CDR3 is 13 residues long. Germline V lookup: CDR1 LNHDA, CDR2 SQIVND (reference sequence). Trimming removed 8 bases from V and 4 bases from J, with 14 bases in between. DNA for the CDR3: TGTGCCAGTCCCCGGGAGTTGGGCACTGAAGCTTTCTTT. Residues: CASPRELGTEAFF.

This chain connects TRBV6-1 to TRBJ1-1, with a possible D match to TRBD1 (6 bases). Trimming stripped 5 bases from V and 1 base from J, with 11 bases between. This CDR3 is 14 amino acids long. The V gene's germline CDR1 is MNHNS and CDR2 SASEGT. The CDR3 region has the DNA TGTGCCAGCAGTACGACAGGTGGGAACACTGAAGCTTTCTTT. Translating gives CASSTTGGNTEAFF.

About this clone: Sequence at one end of the junction differs from germline and may be a read error. The chain employs TRBV29-1 and TRBJ2-7; the D is unclear. Germline CDR1 and CDR2: SQVTM and ANQGSEA. CDR3 length: 11 amino acids. CDR3 protein: CSVERLAGQIF. The CDR3 nucleotides read TGCAGCGTTGAACGTTTGGCAGGCCAGATATTC.

This clone has only a few counts. The chain combines TRBV11-1 with TRBJ2-1, with 7 bases fitting TRBD2. V was pared by 4 bases and J by 7 bases, with 16 bases of the junction left unmatched. The CDR3 is made up of 17 amino acids. Germline lookup yields CDR1 SGHAT and CDR2 FQDESV (reference sequence). CDR3 sequence reads: CASSSPSGVRKRNEQFF. The CDR3 DNA follows: TGTGCCAGCAGCTCGCCGAGCGGGGTCCGCAAGAGGAATGAGCAGTTCTTC. The variable domain in full, with the rest retrieved from reference TRBV11-1 and TRBJ2-1, is EAEVAQSPRYKITEKSQAVAFWCDPISGHATLYWYRQILGQGPELLVQFQDESVVDDSQLPKDRFSAERLKGVDSTLKIQPAELGDSAMYLCASSSPSGVRKRNEQFFGPGTRLTVL.